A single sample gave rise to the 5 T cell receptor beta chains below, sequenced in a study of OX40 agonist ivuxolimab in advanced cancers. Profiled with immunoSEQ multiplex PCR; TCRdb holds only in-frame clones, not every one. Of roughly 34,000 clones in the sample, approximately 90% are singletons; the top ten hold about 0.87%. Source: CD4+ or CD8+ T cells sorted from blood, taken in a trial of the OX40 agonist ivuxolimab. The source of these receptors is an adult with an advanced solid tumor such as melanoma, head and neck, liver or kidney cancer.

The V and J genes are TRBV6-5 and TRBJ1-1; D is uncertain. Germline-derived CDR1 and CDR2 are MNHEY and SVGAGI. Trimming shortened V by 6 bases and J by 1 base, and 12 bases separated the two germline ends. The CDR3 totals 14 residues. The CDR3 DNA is TGTGCCAGCAGGGACGCGCGGGAGAACACTGAAGCTTTCTTT. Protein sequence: CASRDARENTEAFF.

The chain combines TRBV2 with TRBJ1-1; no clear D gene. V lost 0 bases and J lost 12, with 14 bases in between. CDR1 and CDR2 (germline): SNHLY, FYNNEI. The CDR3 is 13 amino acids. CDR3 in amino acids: CASSEAVEGIPFF. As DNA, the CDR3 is TGTGCCAGCAGTGAAGCCGTGGAGGGAATCCCTTTCTTT.

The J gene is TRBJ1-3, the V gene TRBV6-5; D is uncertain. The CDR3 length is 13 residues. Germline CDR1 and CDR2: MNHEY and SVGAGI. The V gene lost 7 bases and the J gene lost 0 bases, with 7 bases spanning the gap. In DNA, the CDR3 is TGTGCCAGCAAGGCGGGCTCTGGAAACACCATATATTTT. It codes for CASKAGSGNTIYF.

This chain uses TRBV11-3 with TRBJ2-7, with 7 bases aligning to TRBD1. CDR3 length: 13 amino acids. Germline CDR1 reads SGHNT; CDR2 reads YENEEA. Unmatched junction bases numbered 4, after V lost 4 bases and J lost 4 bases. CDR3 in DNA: TGTGCCAGCAGCTCACAGGGGATATACGAGCAGTACTTC. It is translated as CASSSQGIYEQYF.

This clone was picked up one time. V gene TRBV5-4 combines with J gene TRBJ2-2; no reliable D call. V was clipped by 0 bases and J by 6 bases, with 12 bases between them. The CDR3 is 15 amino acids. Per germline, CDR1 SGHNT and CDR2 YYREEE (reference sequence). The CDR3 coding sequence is TGTGCCAGCAGCTTGGCCGGCTTAAGGGCCGGGGAGCTGTTTTTT. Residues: CASSLAGLRAGELFF.